The 13 T cell receptor beta chains in this list originate from one sample, sequenced in a study of T cells in narcolepsy. Assay: immunoSEQ multiplex PCR; the TCRdb copy retains only in-frame clones and omits some. Among some 35,000 clones, roughly 86% were seen once, and the ten largest hold approximately 2.2%. Material: memory (CD45RA-) CD4+ T cells from blood. The origin of the receptors is a human donor in good health.

The chain carries TRBV5-1 and TRBJ1-3; TRBD1 might be the D (5 bases). Germline lookup yields CDR1 SGHRS and CDR2 YFSETQ. CDR3 length equals 14 residues. Trimming stripped 4 bases from V and 1 base from J, with 9 bases between. The CDR3 DNA is TGCGCCAGCAGCCTACAGGAGTCTGGAAACACCATATATTTT. Amino acid sequence: CASSLQESGNTIYF.

CDR3 protein: CASSLHTGELFF. The CDR3 region has the DNA TGTGCCAGCAGCTTACACACCGGGGAGCTGTTTTTT. The chain has TRBV7-6 and TRBJ2-2; D not certain. This CDR3 is 12 amino acids long. CDR1 SGHVS and CDR2 FNYEAQ come from the germline V gene. Trimming stripped 2 bases from V and 3 bases from J, with 1 base between.

The chain couples TRBV15 to TRBJ1-6, with 7 bases lining up with TRBD1. The CDR3 length is 19 residues. CDR1 LNHNV and CDR2 YYDKDF come from the germline V gene (reference sequence). Germline trimming cut 0 bases from V and 0 bases from J; bases unmatched to any gene: 8. For the CDR3, the DNA is TGTGCCACCAGCAGAGATGGACAAAACAGGGGCTCCTATAATTCACCCCTCCACTTT. It codes for CATSRDGQNRGSYNSPLHF. The full variable domain, completed using reference TRBV15 and TRBJ1-6, is DAMVIQNPRYQVTQFGKPVTLSCSQTLNHNVMYWYQQKSSQAPKLLFHYYDKDFNNEADTPDNFQSRRPNTSFCFLDIRSPGLGDTAMYLCATSRDGQNRGSYNSPLHFGNGTRLTVT.

The chain recombines TRBV5-5 with TRBJ2-5, with D perhaps being TRBD1 or TRBD2 (5 bases each). The CDR3 covers 16 residues. Germline V CDR1 and CDR2: SGHKS, YYEKEE (reference sequence). Trimming stripped 4 bases from V and 2 bases from J, with 18 bases between. CDR3 sequence (DNA): TGTGCCAGCAGCCGAACCCCGGGACGTACACAAGAGACCCAGTACTTC. Its translation: CASSRTPGRTQETQYF.

As regards this clone: Other DNA sequences in this specimen translate into the identical CDR3. This chain connects TRBV5-1 to TRBJ2-1, with D perhaps matching TRBD1 or TRBD2 (6 bases each). Trimming left V 4 bases short and J 8 bases short, with 19 bases between. The CDR3 is 15 amino acids. In germline, CDR1 is SGHRS, CDR2 YFSETQ. The CDR3 DNA is TGCGCCAGCAGCGATGGTAGGGGGGCTATGGATGAGCAGTTCTTC. Amino acids: CASSDGRGAMDEQFF.

This chain connects TRBV2 to TRBJ2-7; D gene uncertain. Trimming left V 3 bases short and J 0 bases short, with 12 bases between. CDR3 length equals 15 residues. CDR1 is SNHLY, CDR2 FYNNEI, per germline. CDR3 region: CASSEVAANSYEQYF. The CDR3 coding sequence is TGTGCCAGCAGTGAGGTCGCAGCTAACTCCTACGAGCAGTACTTC.

The chain is built from TRBV5-4 and TRBJ2-7, with D possibly TRBD2 on 7 matching bases. Germline CDR1 and CDR2: SGHNT and YYREEE (reference sequence). V gave up 7 bases and J gave up 5 bases, with 16 bases separating them. The CDR3 consists of 13 residues. This CDR3 reads CASFLFGGHEQYF. The CDR3 nucleotides read TGTGCCAGCTTTCTTTTCGGGGGGCACGAGCAGTACTTC.

Notes on this clone: This sample also contains other DNA sequences that code for the same CDR3. The V call is TRBV6-5, the J call TRBJ1-2, with 9 bases aligning to TRBD1. From germline, CDR1 is MNHEY and CDR2 SVGAGI. The CDR3 is made up of 16 amino acids. The V and J ends lost 1 base and 4 bases, in that order; junction bases with no gene match: 7. CDR3: CASSYWRTGGSYGYTF. CDR3 in DNA: TGTGCCAGCAGTTACTGGAGAACAGGGGGCTCCTATGGCTACACCTTC.

The chain recombines TRBV10-2 with TRBJ2-7; perhaps TRBD2 as D (5 bases). Germline loops: CDR1 WSHSY, CDR2 SAAADI. V was cut by 7 bases and J by 4 bases, with 14 bases left in between. This CDR3 spans 13 amino acids. CDR3 sequence: CASIRDNEYEQYF. The CDR3 DNA is TGCGCCAGCATTCGGGATAACGAGTACGAGCAGTACTTC.

The rearrangement links TRBV15 to TRBJ1-6; D gene unclear. The V gene's germline CDR1 is LNHNV and CDR2 YYDKDF (reference sequence). Trimming removed 4 bases from V and 6 bases from J, with 10 bases in between. This CDR3 region has 14 residues. CDR3 DNA: TGTGCCACCAGCAAGGCAGGAGGTAATTCACCCCTCCACTTT. Translation gives CATSKAGGNSPLHF.

A word on this clone: The sample contains more than one DNA sequence encoding this CDR3. V usage is TRBV5-1 and J usage is TRBJ1-1; D is uncertain. CDR3 length equals 16 residues. V lost 1 base to trimming and J lost 0 bases, with 13 bases between them. In germline, CDR1 is SGHRS, CDR2 YFSETQ. CDR3 DNA sequence: TGCGCCAGCAGCTTGTCCCAAGAGAAGATGAACACTGAAGCTTTCTTT. Translating it yields CASSLSQEKMNTEAFF.

Worth noting for this clone: Other DNA sequences in this specimen translate into the identical CDR3. Here the CDR3 DNA reads TGTGCCAGCAGTTACTTACGAACAGGGGGAGGGTATGGCTACACCTTC. It is translated as CASSYLRTGGGYGYTF. The chain couples TRBV6-5 to TRBJ1-2, with TRBD1 identical over 8 bases. V shed 1 base, J shed 5 bases, and the junction held 9 bases outside the gene matches. The CDR3 is 16 amino acids. Germline-derived CDR1 and CDR2 are MNHEY and SVGAGI.

The chain combines TRBV6-5 with TRBJ2-1; TRBD1 might be the D (6 bases). This CDR3 spans 14 amino acids. V was pared by 5 bases and J by 4 bases, with 12 bases between. The V gene's germline CDR1 is MNHEY and CDR2 SVGAGI. This CDR3 reads CASSRQVSYNEQFF. The CDR3, as DNA: TGTGCCAGCAGTCGACAGGTCTCTTACAATGAGCAGTTCTTC.